This T cell receptor beta chain is drawn from a study of T cell changes during pregnancy in multiple sclerosis. This clone has a single count. Germline V gene sequence: CDR1 SGHDT, CDR2 YYEEEE. CDR3 length: 16 amino acids. Trimming removed 3 bases from V and 5 bases from J, with 20 bases in between. Method: immunoSEQ multiplex PCR; TCRdb's copy keeps in-frame clones and lacks some. The data contain approximately 57,000 clones, 92% of them singletons. This TCR was sampled from a female donor with multiple sclerosis, enrolled in a pregnancy study. This material consisted of CD4+ T cells from peripheral blood mononuclear cells, taken in the second trimester of pregnancy. The chain combines TRBV5-6 with TRBJ1-2; no definite D call. CDR3: CASSSTHSVPIYGYTF. The CDR3 DNA is TGTGCCAGCAGCTCAACTCACAGTGTCCCGATATATGGCTACACCTTC. The entire variable domain, with the rest obtained from reference TRBV5-6 and TRBJ1-2, is as follows: DAGVTQSPTHLIKTRGQQVTLRCSPKSGHDTVSWYQQALGQGPQFIFQYYEEEERQRGNFPDRFSGHQFPNYSSELNVNALLLGDSALYLCASSSTHSVPIYGYTFGSGTRLTVV.